These 23 T cell receptor beta chains were all obtained from the same sample, sequenced in a study of shared clonotypes between healthy human individuals. Only in-frame clones appear in the TCRdb table, and some are missing; sequencing was by immunoSEQ multiplex PCR. The data hold over a million clones, with about 80% observed a single time. Sample: memory CD4+ T cells sorted from blood. The subset: CD45RA-negative fraction. The receptors derive from a young man in good health.

The rearrangement links TRBV2 to TRBJ1-2, with TRBD1 matching over 8 bases. Germline V gene sequence: CDR1 SNHLY, CDR2 FYNNEI. The length of the CDR3 is 12 residues. V shed 10 bases and J 5 bases; nucleotides not matched to a gene: 6. CDR3 nucleotides: TGTGCCACCGCTGGACAGGGTTATGGCTACACCTTC. It is translated as CATAGQGYGYTF.

Regarding this clone: This sample also contains other DNA sequences that code for the same CDR3. The chain has TRBV9 and TRBJ1-5; TRBD1 aligns across 7 bases. Germline assignment: CDR1 SGDLS and CDR2 YYNGEE. V lost 0 bases to trimming and J lost 6 bases; unmatched junction nucleotides: 3. CDR3 length: 14 amino acids. The CDR3 protein is CASSVGQGGQPQHF. The CDR3 DNA is TGTGCCAGCAGCGTAGGACAGGGTGGTCAGCCCCAGCATTTT. The full variable domain, with the rest looked up from reference TRBV9 and TRBJ1-5, is DSGVTQTPKHLITATGQRVTLRCSPRSGDLSVYWYQQSLDQGLQFLIQYYNGEERAKGNILERFSAQQFPDLHSELNLSSLELGDSALYFCASSVGQGGQPQHFGDGTRLSIL.

For this clone: Other DNA sequences in this specimen translate into the identical CDR3. V is TRBV19 and J is TRBJ2-7, with 7 bases lining up with TRBD1. J was trimmed by 3 bases and V by 4 bases; bases with no gene match: 6. The V gene's germline CDR1 is LNHDA and CDR2 SQIVND (reference sequence). CDR3 length: 14 amino acids. CDR3 sequence reads: CASSRGRDSYEQYF. CDR3 sequence (DNA): TGTGCCAGTAGTAGAGGCCGGGACAGCTACGAGCAGTACTTC.

The chain combines TRBV28 with TRBJ2-2; TRBD1 agrees at 8 bases. Trimming took 9 bases from V and 3 from J; bases not matched to a gene: 6. The V gene's germline CDR1 is MDHEN and CDR2 SYDVKM. CDR3 length: 14 amino acids. The CDR3: CASRQGWDTGELFF. The DNA for the CDR3 is TGTGCCAGTCGACAGGGGTGGGACACCGGGGAGCTGTTTTTT.

The chain links TRBV7-9 to TRBJ2-1; no clear D. Germline V CDR1 and CDR2: SEHNR, FQNEAQ (reference sequence). V was pared by 1 base and J by 3 bases, with 7 bases between. The CDR3 is made up of 14 amino acids. The CDR3 coding sequence is TGTGCCAGCAGCTTAGATAATCTCTACAATGAGCAGTTCTTC. Its translation: CASSLDNLYNEQFF. Based on the CDR3 plus reference TRBV7-9 and TRBJ2-1, the full variable domain is DTGVSQNPRHKITKRGQNVTFRCDPISEHNRLYWYRQTLGQGPEFLTYFQNEAQLEKSRLLSDRFSAERPKGSFSTLEIQRTEQGDSAMYLCASSLDNLYNEQFFGPGTRLTVL.

The chain carries TRBV19 and TRBJ2-5; no reliable D call. This CDR3 region has 13 residues. CDR1 LNHDA and CDR2 SQIVND come from the germline V gene (reference sequence). Trimming took off 3 bases at V and 2 bases at J, with 7 bases between the two ends. The CDR3 region is CASSMWGQETQYF. In DNA form, the CDR3 reads TGTGCCAGTAGTATGTGGGGTCAAGAGACCCAGTACTTC. The whole variable domain, remainder taken from reference TRBV19 and TRBJ2-5, is DGGITQSPKYLFRKEGQNVTLSCEQNLNHDAMYWYRQDPGQGLRLIYYSQIVNDFQKGDIAEGYSVSREKKESFPLTVTSAQKNPTAFYLCASSMWGQETQYFGPGTRLLVL.

The chain recombines TRBV5-5 with TRBJ2-1; 8 bases fit TRBD2. The CDR3 runs 15 residues. Per germline, CDR1 SGHKS and CDR2 YYEKEE (reference sequence). The V gene end was trimmed by 4 bases and the J gene end by 4 bases; junction bases not matched to a gene: 7. CDR3 region: CASSPGGAPYNEQFF. CDR3 in DNA: TGTGCCAGCAGCCCCGGGGGGGCACCTTACAATGAGCAGTTCTTC. Complete variable domain (other parts from reference TRBV5-5 and TRBJ2-1): DAGVTQSPTHLIKTRGQQVTLRCSPISGHKSVSWYQQVLGQGPQFIFQYYEKEERGRGNFPDRFSARQFPNYSSELNVNALLLGDSALYLCASSPGGAPYNEQFFGPGTRLTVL.

Remarks on this clone: A single base is all that separates this from a far larger clone, so a read error is likely. This chain uses TRBV7-6 with TRBJ2-7; 8 bases align to TRBD2. Germline loops: CDR1 SGHVS, CDR2 FNYEAQ. The length of the CDR3 is 18 residues. In DNA, the CDR3 is TGTGCCAGCGGCTTAGCGGGGTGGGCCACTAGGGCCACTGGTGAGCAGTACTTC. This sequence encodes CASGLAGWATRATGEQYF.

This clone was seen a single time. The gene calls are TRBV7-2 and TRBJ2-5, with 14 bases aligning to TRBD2. Germline loops: CDR1 SGHTA, CDR2 FQGNSA. V lost 5 bases to trimming and J lost 3 bases; unmatched junction nucleotides: 11. There are 18 residues in the CDR3. CDR3: CASSPGLAGGATKETQYF. In DNA form, the CDR3 reads TGTGCCAGCAGCCCAGGACTAGCGGGAGGCGCAACCAAAGAGACCCAGTACTTC.

The chain couples TRBV11-2 to TRBJ1-3; D remains unclear. This CDR3 comprises 15 residues. Looked up from germline, CDR1 is SGHAT and CDR2 is FQNNGV. Trimming cost V 2 bases and J 2 bases, with 10 bases left between them. In DNA, the CDR3 is TGTGCCAGCAGCTTACTCCGGGGTCCTGGAAACACCATATATTTT. Its protein is CASSLLRGPGNTIYF.

Details on this clone: An end of the junction does not agree with germline; a read error may underlie this. The chain joins TRBV7-7 to TRBJ2-1; no firm D call. The CDR3 consists of 12 residues. Germline lookup yields CDR1 SSHAT and CDR2 FNYEAQ (reference sequence). Here the CDR3 DNA reads TGTGCTAGCAGCTCCCCTCATAATGAGCAGTTCTTC. Its translation is CASSSPHNEQFF.

The CDR3 DNA reads TGCGCCAGCAGCTTGGCGTCAGGGAGGTACTCACCCCTCCACTTT. This sequence encodes CASSLASGRYSPLHF. The rearrangement uses TRBV5-1 and TRBJ1-6; tentatively, D is TRBD1 (5 bases). There are 15 residues in the CDR3. Germline V lookup: CDR1 SGHRS, CDR2 YFSETQ. V shed 0 bases and J shed 10 bases, with 14 bases lying between them.

This clone has only a few counts. This chain uses TRBV28 with TRBJ2-1; TRBD2 agrees at 12 bases. Germline V gives CDR1 MDHEN, CDR2 SYDVKM. The CDR3 covers 16 residues. Germline trimming cut 5 bases from V and 1 base from J; bases unmatched to any gene: 3. This chain's CDR3 is CASSPGLAGSYNEQFF. The DNA of the CDR3 is TGTGCCAGCAGTCCTGGACTAGCGGGATCCTACAATGAGCAGTTCTTC.

The chain links TRBV7-9 to TRBJ2-3; the D is unclear. CDR1 and CDR2 from the germline V gene are SEHNR and FQNEAQ (reference sequence). This CDR3 spans 14 amino acids. Trimming shortened V by 3 bases and J by 5 bases, and 12 bases separated the two germline ends. CDR3 coding DNA: TGTGCCAGCAGCTTGGAAAAGAGATTAGATACGCAGTATTTT. It is translated as CASSLEKRLDTQYF.

The CDR3: CASSLAASVYNEQFF. Here the CDR3 DNA reads TGCGCCAGCAGCTTGGCCGCTAGCGTCTACAATGAGCAGTTCTTC. The rearrangement uses TRBV5-1 and TRBJ2-1; D might be TRBD2 (6 bases). The CDR3 runs to 15 residues. Germline V gene data show CDR1 as SGHRS and CDR2 as YFSETQ. Trimming took off 0 bases at V and 3 bases at J, with 10 bases between the two ends.

In the case of this clone: Distinct nucleotide sequences in the sample also encode this CDR3. J is TRBJ1-4 and V is TRBV20-1; no firm D call. The CDR3 covers 11 residues. Trimming shortened V by 2 bases and J by 5 bases, and 3 bases separated the two germline ends. CDR1 DFQATT and CDR2 SNEGSKA come from the germline V gene (reference sequence). CDR3 loop: CSARRNEKLFF. CDR3 sequence (DNA): TGCAGTGCTAGACGGAATGAAAAACTGTTTTTT.

This chain links TRBV29-1 with TRBJ2-3; 10 bases match TRBD2. V lost 6 bases, J lost 6 bases, and 6 bases stayed unmatched. Germline lookup yields CDR1 SQVTM and CDR2 ANQGSEA. This CDR3 is 13 amino acids long. CDR3 sequence: CSVILAGYDTQYF. The CDR3 coding sequence is TGCAGCGTCATACTAGCGGGGTACGATACGCAGTATTTT.

This sequence joins TRBV7-8 and TRBJ1-2; TRBD1 is a possible D gene (6 bases). The CDR3 runs to 14 residues. Deletions cut 1 base from V and 7 bases from J, with 13 bases between. CDR1 SGHVS and CDR2 FQNEAQ come from the germline V gene. CDR3 loop: CASSLDGRGGGYTF. CDR3 nucleotide sequence: TGTGCCAGCAGCTTAGATGGCAGGGGAGGTGGCTACACCTTC.

This sequence joins TRBV6-5 and TRBJ1-6; D call uncertain. Germline V gene data show CDR1 as MNHEY and CDR2 as SVGAGI. The CDR3 sequence is 10 residues long. CDR3 in amino acids: CATGGLPLHF. The DNA for the CDR3 is TGTGCTACCGGCGGACTGCCCCTCCACTTT.

The chain has TRBV27 and TRBJ1-2; 8 bases agree with TRBD1. The ends lost 6 bases at V and 1 base at J; junction bases unmatched: 13. The CDR3 extends over 17 amino acids. Germline V CDR1 and CDR2: MNHEY, SMNVEV (reference sequence). CDR3 protein: CASSQNPTGGRNYGYTF. The DNA of the CDR3 is TGTGCCAGCAGCCAAAATCCTACAGGGGGACGTAACTATGGCTACACCTTC.

The V call is TRBV11-2, the J call TRBJ1-2; D uncertain. The germline CDR1 and CDR2 sequences are SGHAT and FQNNGV. The length of the CDR3 is 13 residues. Trimming removed 5 bases at V and 2 bases at J, with 9 bases between. The CDR3 reads CASSPKINYGYTF. CDR3 DNA sequence: TGTGCCAGCAGCCCAAAGATCAACTATGGCTACACCTTC.

This clone was seen a handful of times. This chain connects TRBV7-3 to TRBJ1-6; D may be TRBD1 (6 bases). Trimming removed 6 bases at V and 9 bases at J, with 15 bases between. Per the germline V gene, CDR1 is SGHTA and CDR2 is FQGTGA. The CDR3 runs 14 residues. This chain's CDR3 is CASSFGGASSPLHF. The CDR3 region has the DNA TGTGCCAGCAGTTTTGGGGGGGCGAGTTCACCCCTCCACTTT.

Remarks on this clone: A much larger clone lies one base from this, so it may be a read error. The V and J genes are TRBV5-4 and TRBJ1-2; D call uncertain. This CDR3 contains 12 residues. Germline CDR1 reads SGHNT; CDR2 reads YYREEE (reference sequence). The CDR3 loop reads CASSLGAAGYIF. The CDR3 DNA reads as TGTGCCAGCAGCTTGGGTGCAGCCGGCTACATCTTC.